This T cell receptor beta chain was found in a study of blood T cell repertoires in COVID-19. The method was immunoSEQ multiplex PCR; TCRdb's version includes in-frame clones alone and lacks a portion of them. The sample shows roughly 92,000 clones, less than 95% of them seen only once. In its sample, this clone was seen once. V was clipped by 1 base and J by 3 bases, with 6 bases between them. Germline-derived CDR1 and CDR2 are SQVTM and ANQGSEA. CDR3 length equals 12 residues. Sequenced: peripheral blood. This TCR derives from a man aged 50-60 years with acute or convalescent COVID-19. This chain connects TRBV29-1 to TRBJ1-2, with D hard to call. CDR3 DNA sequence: TGCAGCGTTGAAGGGAGGGACTATGGCTACACCTTC. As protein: CSVEGRDYGYTF.